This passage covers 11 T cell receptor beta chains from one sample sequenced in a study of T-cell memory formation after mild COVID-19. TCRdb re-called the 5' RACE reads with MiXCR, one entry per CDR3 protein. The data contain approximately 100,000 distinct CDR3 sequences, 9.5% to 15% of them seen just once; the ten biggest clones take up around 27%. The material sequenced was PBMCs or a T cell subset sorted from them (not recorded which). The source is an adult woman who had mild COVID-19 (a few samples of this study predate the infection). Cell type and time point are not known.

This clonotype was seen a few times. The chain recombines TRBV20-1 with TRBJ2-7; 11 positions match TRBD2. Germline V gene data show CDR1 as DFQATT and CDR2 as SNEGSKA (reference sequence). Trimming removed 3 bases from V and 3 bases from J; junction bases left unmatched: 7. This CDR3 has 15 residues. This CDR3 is CSASEGLAVIYEQYF. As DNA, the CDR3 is TGCAGTGCTAGCGAGGGACTAGCGGTGATCTACGAGCAGTACTTC.

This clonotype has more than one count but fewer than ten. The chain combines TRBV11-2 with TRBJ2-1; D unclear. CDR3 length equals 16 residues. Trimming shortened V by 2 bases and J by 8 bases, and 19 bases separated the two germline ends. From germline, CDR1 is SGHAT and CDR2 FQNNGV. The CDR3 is CASSLRAVWATYEQFF. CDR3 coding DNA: TGTGCCAGCAGCTTACGGGCTGTGTGGGCTACGTATGAGCAGTTCTTC.

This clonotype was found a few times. The CDR3 coding sequence is TGTGCCAGCAGTTACTCGGGCCAGGGGAACCACGAGCAGTACTTC. It encodes CASSYSGQGNHEQYF. The rearrangement joins TRBV6-2 or TRBV6-3 to TRBJ2-7; possibly TRBD1 for D (6 bases). The V gene's germline CDR1 is MNHEY and CDR2 SVGEGT. The CDR3 runs to 15 residues. The V end lost 0 bases, the J end lost 5 bases, and 14 bases lay between the germline ends.

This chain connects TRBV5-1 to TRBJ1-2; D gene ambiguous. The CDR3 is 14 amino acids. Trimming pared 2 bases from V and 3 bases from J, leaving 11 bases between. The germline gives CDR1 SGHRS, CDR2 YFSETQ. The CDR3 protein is CASSFAGSDYGYTF. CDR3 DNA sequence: TGCGCCAGCAGCTTTGCGGGGTCCGACTATGGCTACACCTTC.

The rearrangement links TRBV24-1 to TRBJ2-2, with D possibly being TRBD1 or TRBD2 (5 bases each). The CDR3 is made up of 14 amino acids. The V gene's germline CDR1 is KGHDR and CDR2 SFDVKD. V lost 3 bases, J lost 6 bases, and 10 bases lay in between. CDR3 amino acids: CATSDLLGPGELFF. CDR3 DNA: TGTGCCACCAGTGATCTCCTGGGACCCGGGGAGCTGTTTTTT.

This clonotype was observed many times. The chain's CDR3 is CASHDGPGQMAEAFF. The CDR3 nucleotides are TGTGCCAGCCACGATGGACCGGGACAAATGGCTGAAGCTTTCTTT. V usage is TRBV6-6 and J usage is TRBJ1-1, with D perhaps TRBD1 (6 bases). CDR1 and CDR2 from the germline V gene are MNHNY and SVGAGI (reference sequence). This CDR3 has 15 residues. The ends were cut back, 8 bases at V and 6 bases at J, with 22 bases in the middle.

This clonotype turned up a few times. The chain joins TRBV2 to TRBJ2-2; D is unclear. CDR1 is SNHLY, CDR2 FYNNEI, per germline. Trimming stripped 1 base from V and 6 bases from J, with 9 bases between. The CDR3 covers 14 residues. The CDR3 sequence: CASSEDTVAGELFF. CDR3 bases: TGTGCCAGCAGTGAAGATACAGTTGCCGGGGAGCTGTTTTTT. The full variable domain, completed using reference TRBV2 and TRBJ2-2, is EPEVTQTPSHQVTQMGQEVILRCVPISNHLYFYWYRQILGQKVEFLVSFYNNEISEKSEIFDDQFSVERPDGSNFTLKIRSTKLEDSAMYFCASSEDTVAGELFFGEGSRLTVL.

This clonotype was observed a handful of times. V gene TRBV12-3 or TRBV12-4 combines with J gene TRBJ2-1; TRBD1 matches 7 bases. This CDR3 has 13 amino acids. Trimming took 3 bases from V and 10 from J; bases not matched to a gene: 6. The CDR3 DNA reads TGTGCCAGCAGTTTGGACAGGTCCCAGGAGCAGTTCTTC. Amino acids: CASSLDRSQEQFF.

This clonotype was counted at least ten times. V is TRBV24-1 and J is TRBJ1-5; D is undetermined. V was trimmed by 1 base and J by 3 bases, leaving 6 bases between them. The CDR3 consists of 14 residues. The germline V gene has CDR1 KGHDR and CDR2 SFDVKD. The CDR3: CATSDLSINQPQHF. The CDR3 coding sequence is TGTGCCACCAGTGATTTATCCATCAATCAGCCCCAGCATTTT.

The CDR3 sequence: CSVASSEQVKNIQYF. In DNA form, the CDR3 reads TGCAGCGTTGCGAGTTCGGAGCAAGTCAAGAACATTCAGTACTTC. The chain employs TRBV29-1 and TRBJ2-4; D gene unclear. V lost 4 bases to trimming and J lost 7 bases, with 20 bases between them. The germline V gene encodes CDR1 SQVTM and CDR2 ANQGSEA. The CDR3 has 15 amino acids.

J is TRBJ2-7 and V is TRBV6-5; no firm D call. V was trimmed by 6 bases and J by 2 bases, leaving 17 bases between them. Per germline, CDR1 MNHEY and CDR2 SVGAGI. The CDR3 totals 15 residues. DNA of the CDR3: TGTGCCAGCAGCCCACCGGGCCTAGAGGCCTACGAGCAGTACTTC. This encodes CASSPPGLEAYEQYF.